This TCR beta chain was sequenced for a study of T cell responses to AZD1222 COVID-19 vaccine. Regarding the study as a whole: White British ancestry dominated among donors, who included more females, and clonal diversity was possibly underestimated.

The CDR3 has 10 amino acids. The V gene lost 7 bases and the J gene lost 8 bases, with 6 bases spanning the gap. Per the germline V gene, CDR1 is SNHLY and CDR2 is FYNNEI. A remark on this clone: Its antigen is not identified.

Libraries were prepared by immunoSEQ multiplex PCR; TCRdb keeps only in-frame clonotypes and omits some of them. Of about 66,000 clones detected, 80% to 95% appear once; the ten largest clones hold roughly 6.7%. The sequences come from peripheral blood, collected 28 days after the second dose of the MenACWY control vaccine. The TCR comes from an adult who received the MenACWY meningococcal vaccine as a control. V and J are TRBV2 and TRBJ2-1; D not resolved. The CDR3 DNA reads TGTGCCAGCAAGGTTGATGAGCAGTTCTTC. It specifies CASKVDEQFF.